The clone carrying this T cell receptor beta chain is labeled medium-sized based on frequency. Its target is unknown. The germline CDR1 and CDR2 sequences are ENHRY and SYGVKD. The CDR3 contains 17 residues. One tube held mixed TRB-A and TRB-B primer pools for touch-down PCR. Following a re-call of the multiplex PCR reads, TCRdb has one entry per CDR3 protein and lacks DNA. The sample has some 4,300 distinct CDR3 sequences. The sample comes from a study of T cell clusters in autoimmune cytopenias. For the study at large: Healthy control donors averaged around 50 years of age, with a median of approximately 59 years. Whole-study findings and limits: Physiological T cell clusters of healthy donors were apparently absent in primary autoimmune cytopenia patients. TRB repertoire shifts in secondary cytopenia and chronic lymphocytic leukemia mostly reflected lymphoma, not autoimmunity.

TRB was amplified from roughly 250 ng of peripheral blood genomic DNA per sample. The same sample was also used in a study of T cell repertoires in aging, cancer and after chemotherapy.

The receptor was derived from a human donor in good health. Source material: peripheral blood. V usage is TRBV10-3 and J usage is TRBJ2-1; TCRdb's D call, TRBD2, is unchecked because there is no DNA. The CDR3: CAISERTSGAYYNEQFF.